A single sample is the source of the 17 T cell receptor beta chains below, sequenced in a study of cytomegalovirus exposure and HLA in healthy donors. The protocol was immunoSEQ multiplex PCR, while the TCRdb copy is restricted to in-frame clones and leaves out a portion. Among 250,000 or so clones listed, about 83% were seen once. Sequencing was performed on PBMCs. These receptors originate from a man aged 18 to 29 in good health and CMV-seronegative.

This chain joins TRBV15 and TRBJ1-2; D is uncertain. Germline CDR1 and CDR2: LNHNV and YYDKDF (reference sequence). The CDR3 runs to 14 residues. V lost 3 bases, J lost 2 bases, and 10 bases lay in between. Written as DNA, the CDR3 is TGTGCCACCAGCAGGGAAAGAGGAAACTATGGCTACACCTTC. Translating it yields CATSRERGNYGYTF.

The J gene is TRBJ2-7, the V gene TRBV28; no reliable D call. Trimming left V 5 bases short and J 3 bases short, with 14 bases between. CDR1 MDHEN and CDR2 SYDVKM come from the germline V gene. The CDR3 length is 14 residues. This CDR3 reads CASSPRRRNYEQYF. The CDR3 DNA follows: TGTGCCAGCAGTCCCCGACGGAGAAACTACGAGCAGTACTTC.

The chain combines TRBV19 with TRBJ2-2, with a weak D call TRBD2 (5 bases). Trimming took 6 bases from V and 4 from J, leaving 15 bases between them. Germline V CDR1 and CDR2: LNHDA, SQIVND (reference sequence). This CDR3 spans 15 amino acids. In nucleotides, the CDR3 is TGTGCCAGTAGAGTAAGAGCGGATAGCACCGGGGAGCTGTTTTTT. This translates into CASRVRADSTGELFF.

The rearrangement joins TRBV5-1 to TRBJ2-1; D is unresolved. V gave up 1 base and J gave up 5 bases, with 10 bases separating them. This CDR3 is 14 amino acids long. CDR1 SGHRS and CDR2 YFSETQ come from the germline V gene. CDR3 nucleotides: TGCGCCAGCAGCTTGTTCCCTGGAGACAATGAGCAGTTCTTC. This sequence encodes CASSLFPGDNEQFF.

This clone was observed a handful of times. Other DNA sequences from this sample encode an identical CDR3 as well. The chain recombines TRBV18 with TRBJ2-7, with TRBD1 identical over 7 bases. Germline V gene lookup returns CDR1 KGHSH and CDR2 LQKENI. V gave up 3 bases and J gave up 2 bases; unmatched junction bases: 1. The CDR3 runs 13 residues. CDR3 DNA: TGTGCCAGCTCACCCGGGACAGCCTACGAGCAGTACTTC. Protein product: CASSPGTAYEQYF. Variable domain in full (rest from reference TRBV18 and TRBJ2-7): NAGVMQNPRHLVRRRGQEARLRCSPMKGHSHVYWYRQLPEEGLKFMVYLQKENIIDESGMPKERFSAEFPKEGPSILRIQQVVRGDSAAYFCASSPGTAYEQYFGPGTRLTVT.

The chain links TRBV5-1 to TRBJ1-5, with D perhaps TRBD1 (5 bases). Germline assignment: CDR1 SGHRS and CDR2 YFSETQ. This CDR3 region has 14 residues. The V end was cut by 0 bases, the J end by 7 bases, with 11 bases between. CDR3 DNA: TGCGCCAGCAGCTTGGGGGGGGTTGGACAGCCCCAGCATTTT. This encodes CASSLGGVGQPQHF.

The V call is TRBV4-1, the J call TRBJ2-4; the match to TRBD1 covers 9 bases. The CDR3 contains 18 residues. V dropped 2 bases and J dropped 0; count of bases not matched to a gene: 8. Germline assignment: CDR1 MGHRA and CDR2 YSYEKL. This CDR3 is CASSQPGQGPAAKNIQYF. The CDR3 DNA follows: TGCGCCAGCAGCCAACCGGGACAGGGCCCAGCAGCCAAAAACATTCAGTACTTC.

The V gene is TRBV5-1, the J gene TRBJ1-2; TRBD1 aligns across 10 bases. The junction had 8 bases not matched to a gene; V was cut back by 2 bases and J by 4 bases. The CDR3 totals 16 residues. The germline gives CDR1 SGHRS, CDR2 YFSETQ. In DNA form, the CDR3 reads TGCGCCAGCAGCTTTGGGTCCGGGACAGGGGTCTATGGCTACACCTTC. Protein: CASSFGSGTGVYGYTF.

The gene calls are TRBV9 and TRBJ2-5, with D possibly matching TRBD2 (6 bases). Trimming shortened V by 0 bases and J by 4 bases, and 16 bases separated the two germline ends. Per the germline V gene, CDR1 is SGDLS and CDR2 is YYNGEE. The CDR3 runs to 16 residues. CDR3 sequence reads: CASSVGGGGVGETQYF. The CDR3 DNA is TGTGCCAGCAGCGTAGGAGGTGGCGGGGTCGGAGAGACCCAGTACTTC.

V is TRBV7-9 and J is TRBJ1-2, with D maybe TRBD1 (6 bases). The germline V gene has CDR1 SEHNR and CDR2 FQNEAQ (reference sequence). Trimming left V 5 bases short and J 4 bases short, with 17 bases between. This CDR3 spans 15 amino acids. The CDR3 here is CASSPNDRPLYGYTF. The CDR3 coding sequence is TGTGCCAGCAGCCCTAACGACAGGCCCCTCTATGGCTACACCTTC.

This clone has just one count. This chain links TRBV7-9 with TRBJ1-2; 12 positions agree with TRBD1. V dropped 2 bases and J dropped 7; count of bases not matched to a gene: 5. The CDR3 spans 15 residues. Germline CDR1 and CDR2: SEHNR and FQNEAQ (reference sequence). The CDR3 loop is CASSLPGQGAGGYTF. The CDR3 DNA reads TGTGCCAGCAGCTTACCGGGACAGGGGGCTGGTGGCTACACCTTC.

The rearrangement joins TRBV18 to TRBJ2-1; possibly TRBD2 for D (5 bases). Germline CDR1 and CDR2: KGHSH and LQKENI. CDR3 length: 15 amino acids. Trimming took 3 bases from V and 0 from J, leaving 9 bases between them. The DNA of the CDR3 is TGTGCCAGCTCACCGGTGGGGAGCTCCTACAATGAGCAGTTCTTC. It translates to CASSPVGSSYNEQFF.

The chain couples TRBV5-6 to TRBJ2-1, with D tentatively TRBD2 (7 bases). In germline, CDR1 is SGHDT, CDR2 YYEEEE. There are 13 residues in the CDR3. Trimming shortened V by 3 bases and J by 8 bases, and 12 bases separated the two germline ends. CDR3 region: CASSYRGAYEQFF. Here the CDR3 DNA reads TGTGCCAGCAGCTACCGGGGGGCCTATGAGCAGTTCTTC.

CDR3 DNA sequence: TGTGCCATCAGTGAGTCGAGGGACAGGGGGCACGAGCAGTACTTC. It is translated as CAISESRDRGHEQYF. The chain is built from TRBV10-3 and TRBJ2-7; 12 bases match TRBD1. The CDR3 totals 15 residues. V shed 0 bases and J 5 bases; nucleotides not matched to a gene: 2. Germline V gene data show CDR1 as ENHRY and CDR2 as SYGVKD.

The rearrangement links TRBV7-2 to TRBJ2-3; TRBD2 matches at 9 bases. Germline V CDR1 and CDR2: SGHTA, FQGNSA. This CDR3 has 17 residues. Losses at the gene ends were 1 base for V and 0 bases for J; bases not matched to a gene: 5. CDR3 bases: TGTGCCAGCAGCTTAGGGCCCCTAGCGGGGAGCACAGATACGCAGTATTTT. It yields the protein CASSLGPLAGSTDTQYF.

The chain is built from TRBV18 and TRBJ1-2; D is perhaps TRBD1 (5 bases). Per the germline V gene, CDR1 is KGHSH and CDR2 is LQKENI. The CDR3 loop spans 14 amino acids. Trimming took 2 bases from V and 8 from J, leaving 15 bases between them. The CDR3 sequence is CASSPEGAVGGYTF. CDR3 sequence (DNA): TGTGCCAGCTCACCAGAAGGGGCCGTAGGGGGCTACACCTTC.

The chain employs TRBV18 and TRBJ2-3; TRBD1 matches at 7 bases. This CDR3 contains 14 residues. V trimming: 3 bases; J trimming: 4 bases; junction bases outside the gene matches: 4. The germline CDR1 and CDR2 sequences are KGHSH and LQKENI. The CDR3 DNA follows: TGTGCCAGCTCACCGGGGACAGAGGCAGATACGCAGTATTTT. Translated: CASSPGTEADTQYF.